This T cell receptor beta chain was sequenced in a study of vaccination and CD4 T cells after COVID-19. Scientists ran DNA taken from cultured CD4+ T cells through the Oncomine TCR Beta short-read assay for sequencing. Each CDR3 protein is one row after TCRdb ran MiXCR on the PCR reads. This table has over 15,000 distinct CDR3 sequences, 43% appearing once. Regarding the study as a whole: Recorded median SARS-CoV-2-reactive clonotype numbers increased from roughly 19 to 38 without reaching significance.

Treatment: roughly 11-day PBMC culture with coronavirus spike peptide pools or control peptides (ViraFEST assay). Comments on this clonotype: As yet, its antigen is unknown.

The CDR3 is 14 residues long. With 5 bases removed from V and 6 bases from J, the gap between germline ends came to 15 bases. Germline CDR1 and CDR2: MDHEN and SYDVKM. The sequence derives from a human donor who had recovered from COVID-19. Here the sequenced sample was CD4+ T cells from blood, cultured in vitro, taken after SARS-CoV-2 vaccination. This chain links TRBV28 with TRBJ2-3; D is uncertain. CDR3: CASSPSSTSDTQYF. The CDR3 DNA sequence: TGTGCCAGCAGTCCGTCCTCTACTTCCGATACGCAGTATTTT.